These 11 T cell receptor beta chains originate from one sample sequenced in a study of Ad26.COV2.S vaccination and SARS-CoV-2 variants. The treatment denotes: over 15 received Ad26.COV2.S at low or high dose, single or two shots; 5 received placebo; per-sample allocation not given. Sampling happened 63 days after the first vaccine or placebo injection. Sequencing used immunoSEQ multiplex PCR; TCRdb keeps in-frame clones, though not all of them. The sample consists of roughly 400,000 clones, 90% of them appearing once. The starting material was peripheral blood, obtained in a trial of Ad26.COV2.S vaccine versus placebo. Receptor source: a person aged 18-65 years who received the Ad26.COV2.S COVID-19 vaccine or a placebo.

The chain uses TRBV25-1 and TRBJ1-4; 7 bases are a match to TRBD1. Unmatched junction bases numbered 4, after V lost 1 base and J lost 5 bases. This CDR3 region has 15 residues. The germline V gene encodes CDR1 MGHDK and CDR2 SYGVNS. The CDR3 reads CASSESGTVNEKLFF. CDR3 bases: TGTGCCAGCAGTGAATCGGGGACAGTAAATGAAAAACTGTTTTTT. Variable domain in full (rest from reference TRBV25-1 and TRBJ1-4): EADIYQTPRYLVIGTGKKITLECSQTMGHDKMYWYQQDPGMELHLIHYSYGVNSTEKGDLSSESTVSRIRTEHFPLTLESARPSHTSQYLCASSESGTVNEKLFFGSGTQLSVL.

V and J are TRBV12-5 and TRBJ1-2; 12 bases are shared with TRBD1. CDR1 is LGHNT and CDR2 is FRNRAP in the germline V gene. The CDR3 length is 17 residues. The ends lost 6 bases at V and 6 bases at J; junction bases unmatched: 14. The CDR3 sequence is CASGSPGQGAFSDGYTF. The CDR3 region has the DNA TGTGCTAGTGGCTCCCCGGGACAGGGGGCCTTTAGCGATGGCTACACCTTC. The variable domain in full, with the rest retrieved from reference TRBV12-5 and TRBJ1-2, is DARVTQTPRHKVTEMGQEVTMRCQPILGHNTVFWYRQTMMQGLELLAYFRNRAPLDDSGMPKDRFSAEMPDATLATLKIQPSEPRDSAVYFCASGSPGQGAFSDGYTFGSGTRLTVV.

The J gene is TRBJ2-7, the V gene TRBV11-2; D call uncertain. The V gene lost 2 bases and the J gene lost 0 bases, with 20 bases spanning the gap. The CDR3 loop spans 18 amino acids. Germline CDR1 is SGHAT and CDR2 is FQNNGV. This chain's CDR3 is CASSLFRVGGVGSYEQYF. CDR3 DNA sequence: TGTGCCAGCAGCTTATTTAGAGTCGGTGGAGTCGGCTCCTACGAGCAGTACTTC. The complete variable domain, with remaining parts taken from reference TRBV11-2 and TRBJ2-7, reads EAGVAQSPRYKIIEKRQSVAFWCNPISGHATLYWYQQILGQGPKLLIQFQNNGVVDDSQLPKDRFSAERLKGVDSTLKIQPAKLEDSAVYLCASSLFRVGGVGSYEQYFGPGTRLTVT.

A note on this clone: This specimen includes other DNA sequences encoding the same CDR3. The V gene is TRBV18, the J gene TRBJ1-3; D is unclear. The CDR3 covers 14 residues. V was cut by 2 bases and J by 1 base, with 6 bases left in between. Germline V CDR1 and CDR2: KGHSH, LQKENI. In DNA form, the CDR3 reads TGTGCCAGCTCACCAAGGTTATCTGGAAACACCATATATTTT. Protein product: CASSPRLSGNTIYF.

The genes are TRBV27 and TRBJ1-1; no clear D gene. In germline, CDR1 is MNHEY, CDR2 SMNVEV (reference sequence). The length of the CDR3 is 16 residues. V was cut by 3 bases and J by 0 bases, with 14 bases left in between. The CDR3 sequence: CASSFVLETMNTEAFF. Here the CDR3 DNA reads TGTGCCAGCAGTTTTGTTTTAGAGACCATGAACACTGAAGCTTTCTTT.

The chain joins TRBV21-1 to TRBJ2-7; the table calls TRBD1, which could not be checked here. TRBV21-1 is reported as a pseudogene. The CDR3 runs 14 residues. The CDR3 sequence: CASSSHRVHCEQYF. DNA for the CDR3: TGTGCCAGCAGCAGCCACAGGGTCCACTGCGAGCAGTACTTC.

As concerns this clone: Germline is not matched at one junction end, which may reflect a read error. V usage is TRBV4-3 and J usage is TRBJ2-4, with TRBD2 matching over 10 bases. The CDR3 loop spans 22 amino acids. Germline V gene sequence: CDR1 LGHNA, CDR2 YSLEER. The CDR3 sequence: CTSSQEKGRLSGRAIAKNIQYF. The CDR3 nucleotides are TGCACCAGCAGCCAAGAAAAAGGGAGATTGAGCGGGAGGGCCATAGCCAAAAACATTCAGTACTTC.

This chain links TRBV7-9 with TRBJ2-2, with TRBD2 matching 12 bases. V gave up 5 bases and J gave up 4 bases; unmatched junction bases: 2. The germline gives CDR1 SEHNR, CDR2 FQNEAQ (reference sequence). This CDR3 has 15 residues. The CDR3: CASSPGLAGTGELFF. The CDR3, as DNA: TGTGCCAGCAGCCCGGGACTAGCGGGCACCGGGGAGCTGTTTTTT. The variable domain in full, completed from reference TRBV7-9 and TRBJ2-2, reads DTGVSQNPRHKITKRGQNVTFRCDPISEHNRLYWYRQTLGQGPEFLTYFQNEAQLEKSRLLSDRFSAERPKGSFSTLEIQRTEQGDSAMYLCASSPGLAGTGELFFGEGSRLTVL.

J is TRBJ2-7 and V is TRBV5-1, with 9 bases that match TRBD2. Germline loops: CDR1 SGHRS, CDR2 YFSETQ. Germline trimming cut 0 bases from V and 6 bases from J; bases unmatched to any gene: 4. This CDR3 has 14 residues. CDR3 protein: CASSLGLADGEQYF. CDR3 nucleotides: TGCGCCAGCAGCTTGGGACTAGCGGATGGCGAGCAGTACTTC.

The chain recombines TRBV7-2 with TRBJ1-1; 7 nucleotides align to TRBD1. This CDR3 spans 14 amino acids. J gave up 3 bases and V 5 bases, and 6 bases lay outside the gene matches. From germline, CDR1 is SGHTA and CDR2 FQGNSA. CDR3 loop: CASSPRGSYTEAFF. The CDR3 DNA reads TGTGCCAGCAGCCCCAGGGGGTCGTACACTGAAGCTTTCTTT.

This clone was recorded only once. The chain couples TRBV9 to TRBJ1-1; the match to TRBD1 covers 8 bases. Trimming at V came to 0 bases and at J to 6 bases, leaving 10 bases not matched to a gene. Per the germline V gene, CDR1 is SGDLS and CDR2 is YYNGEE. This CDR3 is 16 amino acids long. The CDR3 region is CASSVDGQGNMAEAFF. Written as DNA, the CDR3 is TGTGCCAGCAGCGTAGATGGACAGGGTAATATGGCTGAAGCTTTCTTT.